This T cell receptor (beta chain) emerged from a study of blood T cells in healthy people across ages. Regarding the study as a whole: The donors' CMV status was not determined, possibly confounding changes in expanded clonotypes.

The CDR3 has 15 residues. The V gene end was trimmed by 4 bases and the J gene end by 4 bases; junction bases not matched to a gene: 4. Germline-derived CDR1 and CDR2 are LGHDT and YNNKEL (reference sequence). There were healthy Caucasian individuals from Russia, aged roughly 6 to 100, serving as donors. Next came a second PCR, run for roughly 6 to 11 cycles, which used a sample-barcoded 5' primer along with a J-beta primer mix. From the 5' RACE reads, TCRdb called clonotypes with MiXCR, one entry per CDR3 protein. The table shows about 1.4 million distinct CDR3 sequences, with around 59% occurring only once. Comments on this clonotype: Its target is not known.

The sequencing input was blood. The rearrangement uses TRBV3-1 and TRBJ2-3, with 11 bases fitting TRBD1. The receptor's source is a man in his late teens or twenties in good health. The CDR3: CASSRRGQGADTQYF. The CDR3 DNA reads TGTGCCAGCAGCCGAAGGGGACAGGGGGCAGATACGCAGTATTTT.